The sequence of this TCR beta chain was determined in a study of regulatory T cells in long-lasting Graves disease. Germline CDR1 is SGHTA and CDR2 is FQGNSA. CDR3 length: 15 residues. V lost 4 bases and J lost 0; bases outside the gene matches: 4. Through Arm-PCR of CDR3 regions and iRepertoire HTBI primers, TCR beta libraries were built. TCRdb re-derived calls from the multiplex PCR reads in MiXCR, one entry per CDR3 protein. The table lists about 240,000 distinct CDR3 sequences, roughly 21% of them singletons, with approximately 15% in the top ten. Time point noted: newly diagnosed GD, antithyroid drugs for less than 3 months. From RNA extracted from PBMCs, the TCR library was made.

This TCR came from a female donor with Graves disease. This chain links TRBV7-2 with TRBJ1-2; 8 bases are a match to TRBD1. Sequencing used peripheral blood mononuclear cells (PBMCs), obtained at new diagnosis, from a patient treated with antithyroid drugs. CDR3 in amino acids: CASSSGQGSNYGYTF. CDR3 DNA: TGTGCCAGCAGCTCCGGACAGGGTTCTAACTATGGCTACACCTTC.